This T cell receptor beta chain was obtained from a study of cytomegalovirus exposure and HLA in healthy donors. Use of 60 Vbeta and 13 Jbeta primers characterized the PCR. Measured with immunoSEQ multiplex PCR; TCRdb has only the in-frame clones, and not every one. The sample carries some 150,000 clones, 80% recorded once. With V trimmed by 4 bases and J by 4 bases, 7 bases remained unmatched. The germline gives CDR1 SGHRS, CDR2 YFSETQ. The CDR3 runs to 14 residues. This TCR was sampled from a young man in good health and CMV-seronegative. Sequenced input: PBMCs. The gene calls are TRBV5-1 and TRBJ1-2; 7 bases line up with TRBD1. DNA for the CDR3: TGCGCCAGCAGCCTAAACCGGGACAGCTATGGCTACACCTTC. It is translated as CASSLNRDSYGYTF.